This T cell receptor beta chain comes out of a study of response to subunit inactivated influenza vaccine. Whole-study results and caveats: With each seasonal influenza vaccination, the authors suggested, few new T cells are recruited.

Per the germline V gene, CDR1 is KGHDR and CDR2 is SFDVKD. Trimming shortened V by 5 bases and J by 2 bases, and 5 bases separated the two germline ends. The CDR3 length is 12 residues. TCRdb independently ran MiXCR on the RT-PCR reads; one entry per CDR3 protein. The repertoire holds roughly 760,000 distinct CDR3 sequences, with 21% as singletons. This clonotype was observed a few times. Its matching antigen is unknown. The rearrangement links TRBV24-1 to TRBJ2-5; D gene ambiguous. The specimen comprised PBMCs from blood, sampled about 5 days after vaccination. The TCR was taken from a man aged 50 to 60 who received an inactivated influenza vaccine. The CDR3 loop is CATSGQQETQYF. CDR3 nucleotides: TGTGCCACCAGTGGACAACAAGAGACCCAGTACTTC.